The 30 T cell receptor beta chains below were found in one sample sequenced in a study of cytomegalovirus exposure and HLA in healthy donors. The PCR made use of 60 Vbeta and 13 Jbeta primers. TCRdb's table, derived via immunoSEQ multiplex PCR, lists solely in-frame clones and lacks some. The sample has about 130,000 clones; about 10% are singletons. Sequenced: PBMCs. The receptors come from a woman between 18 and 29 years old in good health and CMV-seropositive.

CDR3 loop: CATSGLAAHSYNEQFF. The CDR3 nucleotides read TGTGCCACCAGCGGACTAGCGGCCCACTCCTACAATGAGCAGTTCTTC. The V gene is TRBV15, the J gene TRBJ2-1; 10 nucleotides match TRBD2. The CDR3 totals 16 residues. The V gene end was trimmed by 5 bases and the J gene end by 0 bases; junction bases not matched to a gene: 4. The germline V gene encodes CDR1 LNHNV and CDR2 YYDKDF (reference sequence).

This chain joins TRBV15 and TRBJ2-2; a weak D match, TRBD1 (6 bases). The germline V gene encodes CDR1 LNHNV and CDR2 YYDKDF (reference sequence). Trimming removed 1 base at V and 4 bases at J, with 16 bases between. The length of the CDR3 is 17 residues. CDR3 sequence (DNA): TGTGCCACCAGCAGAGCACAGGGCGCGGCCCTCACCGGGGAGCTGTTTTTT. As protein: CATSRAQGAALTGELFF.

The chain uses TRBV5-1 and TRBJ1-2; 7 bases are a match to TRBD1. Trimming removed 5 bases from V and 5 bases from J; junction bases left unmatched: 9. The CDR3 covers 14 residues. Germline loops: CDR1 SGHRS, CDR2 YFSETQ. The CDR3 region is CASRQTGTAYGYTF. The CDR3 DNA reads TGCGCCAGCAGGCAAACCGGGACAGCATATGGCTACACCTTC.

The V gene is TRBV6-1, the J gene TRBJ1-4; TRBD1 might be the D (6 bases). This CDR3 comprises 15 residues. The germline V and J ends were trimmed by 6 bases and 1 base, with 12 bases remaining between them. In germline, CDR1 is MNHNS, CDR2 SASEGT. The CDR3 DNA reads TGTGCCAGCAGCGGGGGGCCGTTAACTAATGAAAAACTGTTTTTT. Protein sequence: CASSGGPLTNEKLFF.

This clone was seen only a few times. The chain joins TRBV7-6 to TRBJ1-1; TRBD1 is a possible D gene (5 bases). Germline-derived CDR1 and CDR2 are SGHVS and FNYEAQ. V was clipped by 3 bases and J by 4 bases, with 9 bases between them. The length of the CDR3 is 13 residues. The CDR3 loop is CASSLGGFTEAFF. The CDR3 DNA sequence: TGTGCCAGCAGCTTGGGGGGTTTCACTGAAGCTTTCTTT.

J is TRBJ2-3 and V is TRBV18; 13 bases match TRBD2. Germline trimming cut 6 bases from V and 4 bases from J; bases unmatched to any gene: 4. CDR3 length: 15 residues. Germline loops: CDR1 KGHSH, CDR2 LQKENI. The CDR3 loop is CASSLTSGRADTQYF. The DNA for the CDR3 is TGTGCCAGCTCTCTAACTAGCGGGAGGGCAGATACGCAGTATTTT.

The genes are TRBV19 and TRBJ2-1, with 7 bases identical to TRBD2. The CDR3 has 14 amino acids. V shed 5 bases and J 12 bases; nucleotides not matched to a gene: 13. Looked up from germline, CDR1 is LNHDA and CDR2 is SQIVND (reference sequence). The CDR3 nucleotides are TGTGCCAGTAGTCCGGAAGGACTAGGGACTGGGCAGTTCTTC. This gives the protein CASSPEGLGTGQFF.

This chain uses TRBV2 with TRBJ1-4; D ambiguous. Trimming removed 4 bases from V and 1 base from J, with 7 bases in between. CDR1 is SNHLY, CDR2 FYNNEI, per germline. The CDR3 loop spans 14 amino acids. The CDR3 DNA sequence: TGTGCCAGCAGTGCTCAGTTAACTAATGAAAAACTGTTTTTT. It encodes CASSAQLTNEKLFF.

CDR3 loop: CAWSGGFSGSLLGSEQFF. DNA of the CDR3: TGTGCCTGGAGCGGGGGATTTAGCGGAAGCCTACTCGGGAGTGAGCAGTTCTTC. The V gene is TRBV30, the J gene TRBJ2-1, with TRBD2 as a possible D gene (6 bases). Germline values: CDR1 GTSNPN, CDR2 SVGIG (reference sequence). The CDR3 spans 18 residues. The V and J ends lost 3 bases and 9 bases respectively, with 30 bases between them.

There are a few counts of this clone. The V and J genes are TRBV6-1 and TRBJ2-6, with 8 bases that match TRBD1. V was clipped by 4 bases and J by 1 base; unmatched bases: 9. Germline V gives CDR1 MNHNS, CDR2 SASEGT. The CDR3 has 18 residues. In nucleotides, the CDR3 is TGTGCCAGCAGTGTTAGAGACAGGGGTATGTCTGGGGCCAACGTCCTGACTTTC. Protein: CASSVRDRGMSGANVLTF.

The chain is built from TRBV11-3 and TRBJ2-5, with D tentatively TRBD1 (5 bases). Germline lookup yields CDR1 SGHNT and CDR2 YENEEA. V dropped 6 bases and J dropped 4 bases, with 12 bases sitting between them. The CDR3 totals 13 residues. The CDR3 DNA sequence: TGTGCCAGCAGTGAACAGGTGGGAGAGACCCAGTACTTC. It translates to CASSEQVGETQYF.

Remarks on this clone: A junction end diverges from the germline sequence, so it may reflect a read error. The J gene is TRBJ1-3, the V gene TRBV9; weak D call: TRBD1 (5 bases). The CDR3 contains 13 residues. Germline V gene data show CDR1 as SGDLS and CDR2 as YYNGEE. DNA for the CDR3: TGTGTCAGCAGCGCTGCCAGGGAAAACACCATATATTTT. Translated: CVSSAARENTIYF.

This clone has more than one count but fewer than ten. This chain uses TRBV2 with TRBJ1-2; D uncertain. The germline CDR1 and CDR2 sequences are SNHLY and FYNNEI. The CDR3 runs to 14 residues. The germline V and J ends were trimmed by 4 bases and 6 bases, with 15 bases remaining between them. The CDR3, as DNA: TGTGCCAGCAGTGCCCAGACTCTGAGTGATGGCTACACCTTC. Amino acids: CASSAQTLSDGYTF.

The gene calls are TRBV27 and TRBJ2-7; the match to TRBD1 covers 10 bases. This CDR3 has 16 amino acids. Germline assignment: CDR1 MNHEY and CDR2 SMNVEV (reference sequence). V trimming: 5 bases; J trimming: 4 bases; junction bases outside the gene matches: 11. The CDR3 loop is CASSPTGGYIIYEQYF. DNA of the CDR3: TGTGCCAGCAGTCCGACAGGGGGCTACATTATATACGAGCAGTACTTC.

This clone was observed a few times. The rearrangement uses TRBV6-5 and TRBJ2-5; 8 nucleotides line up with TRBD2. There are 13 residues in the CDR3. With 9 bases clipped from V and 1 base from J, the junction kept 4 bases outside the gene matches. Germline V gene lookup returns CDR1 MNHEY and CDR2 SVGAGI. The CDR3 DNA reads TGTGCCAGTACTAGCGGCCTCCAAGAGACCCAGTACTTC. Amino acid sequence: CASTSGLQETQYF.

This clone showed up just a few times. This sequence joins TRBV5-1 and TRBJ2-7, with D unclear. The CDR3 spans 15 residues. CDR1 and CDR2 (germline): SGHRS, YFSETQ. Trimming stripped 0 bases from V and 0 bases from J, with 10 bases between. In DNA, the CDR3 is TGCGCCAGCAGCTTGGTTGAGAGTGGCTCCTACGAGCAGTACTTC. Residues: CASSLVESGSYEQYF.

The rearrangement joins TRBV19 to TRBJ1-3; D not certain. The CDR3 contains 15 residues. Germline V lookup: CDR1 LNHDA, CDR2 SQIVND (reference sequence). The V gene lost 6 bases and the J gene lost 0 bases, with 12 bases spanning the gap. The CDR3 DNA sequence: TGTGCCAGTAGCCCCTCAACGAGCTCTGGAAACACCATATATTTT. Translated: CASSPSTSSGNTIYF.

This clone was seen more than once but under ten times. CDR3 nucleotides: TGTGCCAGCAAAAACAGGGAATCCAGCAATCAGCCCCAGCATTTT. It is translated as CASKNRESSNQPQHF. V usage is TRBV2 and J usage is TRBJ1-5; D is possibly TRBD1 (6 bases). V was cut by 7 bases and J by 1 base, with 14 bases left in between. The CDR3 consists of 15 residues. Germline V gives CDR1 SNHLY, CDR2 FYNNEI.

This chain links TRBV28 with TRBJ2-3, with TRBD1 matching 11 bases. CDR1 is MDHEN, CDR2 SYDVKM, per germline. Germline trimming cut 7 bases from V and 3 bases from J; bases unmatched to any gene: 6. This CDR3 is built from 15 residues. The CDR3 reads CASTYGTGGTDTQYF. The CDR3 DNA is TGTGCCAGCACCTATGGGACAGGGGGAACAGATACGCAGTATTTT.

This clone turned up a few times. The rearrangement joins TRBV7-3 to TRBJ2-3, with TRBD2 matching over 8 bases. V gave up 2 bases and J gave up 4 bases; unmatched junction bases: 5. Germline V gene data show CDR1 as SGHTA and CDR2 as FQGTGA. CDR3 length equals 15 residues. This chain's CDR3 is CASSLAAGVADTQYF. The CDR3 nucleotides read TGTGCCAGCAGCTTAGCAGCGGGAGTTGCAGATACGCAGTATTTT.

J is TRBJ2-3 and V is TRBV13; D not certain. Germline values: CDR1 PRHDT, CDR2 FYEKMQ (reference sequence). V was trimmed by 3 bases and J by 6 bases, leaving 4 bases between them. The CDR3 runs to 11 residues. CDR3 sequence: CASSFSDTQYF. CDR3 nucleotides: TGTGCCAGCAGCTTTTCGGATACGCAGTATTTT.

In this sample, this clone turned up a few times. The rearrangement joins TRBV29-1 to TRBJ2-5; TRBD2 might be the D (5 bases). The CDR3 consists of 11 residues. The germline CDR1 and CDR2 sequences are SQVTM and ANQGSEA. V gave up 2 bases and J gave up 8 bases, with 9 bases separating them. The CDR3 region is CSVELANTQYF. The CDR3 DNA sequence: TGCAGCGTTGAACTAGCTAACACCCAGTACTTC.

This chain uses TRBV14 with TRBJ2-7; D might be TRBD2 (5 bases). In germline, CDR1 is SGHDN, CDR2 FVKESK. This CDR3 spans 13 amino acids. Trimming removed 1 base at V and 10 bases at J, with 14 bases between. The CDR3 coding sequence is TGTGCCAGCAGCCAAGTGTCTAGCAACAGACAGTACTTC. Translating it yields CASSQVSSNRQYF.

This clone has a handful of counts. The CDR3, as DNA: TGTGCCAGCAGTGGCTCAGCGACCTACTTATACAATGAGCAGTTCTTC. This codes for CASSGSATYLYNEQFF. The chain has TRBV2 and TRBJ2-1; D not resolved. Germline V gene sequence: CDR1 SNHLY, CDR2 FYNNEI. The ends were cut back, 4 bases at V and 4 bases at J, with 17 bases in the middle. The CDR3 sequence is 16 residues long.

This sequence joins TRBV5-5 and TRBJ2-2, with 7 nucleotides matching TRBD2. The CDR3 sequence is 14 residues long. Germline V gene data show CDR1 as SGHKS and CDR2 as YYEKEE (reference sequence). V shed 4 bases and J 3 bases; nucleotides not matched to a gene: 3. In nucleotides, the CDR3 is TGTGCCAGCAGCCTGGCGGGGGACACCGGGGAGCTGTTTTTT. Translated: CASSLAGDTGELFF. Supplemented by reference TRBV5-5 and TRBJ2-2, the full variable domain reads DAGVTQSPTHLIKTRGQQVTLRCSPISGHKSVSWYQQVLGQGPQFIFQYYEKEERGRGNFPDRFSARQFPNYSSELNVNALLLGDSALYLCASSLAGDTGELFFGEGSRLTVL.

The CDR3 sequence: CASSDSVSGSYEQYF. DNA for the CDR3: TGTGCCAGCAGTGATAGTGTTAGCGGGAGCTACGAGCAGTACTTC. The chain links TRBV2 to TRBJ2-5; 9 bases are shared with TRBD2. The last part of the DNA fits TRBJ2-7 better; the J call may be wrong. Germline assignment: CDR1 SNHLY and CDR2 FYNNEI. The CDR3 covers 15 residues.

The chain has TRBV4-2 and TRBJ2-3; 7 positions match TRBD2. The V segment lost 0 bases and the J segment 1 base; nucleotides outside the gene matches: 4. There are 16 residues in the CDR3. CDR1 is LGHNA, CDR2 YNFKEQ, per germline. The CDR3 DNA sequence: TGTGCCAGCAGCCAAGATGGGGGGGGAGGCACAGATACGCAGTATTTT. It encodes CASSQDGGGGTDTQYF.

This clone occurred a few times. This sequence joins TRBV16 and TRBJ2-2, with 10 positions matching TRBD1. CDR3 size: 16 residues. V lost 1 base to trimming and J lost 3 bases; unmatched junction nucleotides: 2. CDR1 and CDR2 (germline): KGHSY, FQNENV. The CDR3 region is CASSQLGTGDTGELFF. The CDR3 region has the DNA TGTGCCAGCAGCCAATTAGGGACAGGGGACACCGGGGAGCTGTTTTTT. The whole variable domain, remainder taken from reference TRBV16 and TRBJ2-2, is GEEVAQTPKHLVRGEGQKAKLYCAPIKGHSYVFWYQQVLKNEFKFLISFQNENVFDETGMPKERFSAKCLPNSPCSLEIQATKLEDSAVYFCASSQLGTGDTGELFFGEGSRLTVL.

CDR3 in DNA: TGTGCCAGCAGTGAAGAGCACAGCGGGGAGCTGTTTTTT. Residues: CASSEEHSGELFF. V and J are TRBV2 and TRBJ2-2, with D unclear. In germline, CDR1 is SNHLY, CDR2 FYNNEI. The CDR3 has 13 amino acids. The V and J ends lost 1 base and 7 bases respectively, with 7 bases between them.

The chain uses TRBV5-4 and TRBJ2-1; 7 bases match TRBD2. Germline trimming cut 3 bases from V and 6 bases from J; bases unmatched to any gene: 3. CDR3 length: 13 residues. CDR1 is SGHNT, CDR2 YYREEE, per germline (reference sequence). Here the CDR3 DNA reads TGTGCCAGCAGCTCAGCGGGAATCAATGAGCAGTTCTTC. Translating gives CASSSAGINEQFF.